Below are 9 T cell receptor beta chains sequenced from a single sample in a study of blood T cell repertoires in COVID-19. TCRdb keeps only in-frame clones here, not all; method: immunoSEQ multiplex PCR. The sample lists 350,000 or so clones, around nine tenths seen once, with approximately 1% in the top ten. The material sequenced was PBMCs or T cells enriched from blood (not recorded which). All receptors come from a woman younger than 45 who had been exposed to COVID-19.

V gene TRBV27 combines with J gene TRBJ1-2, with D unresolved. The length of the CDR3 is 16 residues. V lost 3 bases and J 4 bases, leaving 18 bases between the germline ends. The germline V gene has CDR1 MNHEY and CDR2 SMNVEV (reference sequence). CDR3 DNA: TGTGCCAGCAGTTTTGCGGACTCCCGCCGAGTCTATGGCTACACCTTC. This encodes CASSFADSRRVYGYTF.

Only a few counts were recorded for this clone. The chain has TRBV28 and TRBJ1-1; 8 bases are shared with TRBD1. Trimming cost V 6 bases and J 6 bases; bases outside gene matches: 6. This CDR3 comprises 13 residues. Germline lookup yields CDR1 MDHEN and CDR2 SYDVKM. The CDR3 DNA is TGTGCCAGCAGCCGGACAGGGAGGGCTGAAGCTTTCTTT. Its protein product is CASSRTGRAEAFF.

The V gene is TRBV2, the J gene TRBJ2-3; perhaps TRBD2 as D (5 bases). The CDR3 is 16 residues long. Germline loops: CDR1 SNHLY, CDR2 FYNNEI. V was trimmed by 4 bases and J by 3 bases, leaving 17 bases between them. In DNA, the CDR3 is TGTGCCAGCAGTGTTGGGATAGCGAAAAGTACAGATACGCAGTATTTT. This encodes CASSVGIAKSTDTQYF.

CDR3 region: CASSISLGQGKAQHF. The CDR3 DNA follows: TGTGCCAGTAGTATTTCTCTAGGGCAGGGAAAGGCCCAGCATTTT. This rearrangement joins TRBV19 to TRBJ1-5, with D perhaps TRBD1 (5 bases). Germline V lookup: CDR1 LNHDA, CDR2 SQIVND (reference sequence). Trimming took 3 bases from V and 11 from J, leaving 20 bases between them. There are 15 residues in the CDR3.

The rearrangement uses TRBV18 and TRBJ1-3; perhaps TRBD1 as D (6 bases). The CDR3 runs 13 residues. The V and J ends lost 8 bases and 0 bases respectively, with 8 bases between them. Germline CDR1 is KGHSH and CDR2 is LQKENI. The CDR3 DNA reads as TGTGCCAGCACGACAGGCTCTGGAAACACCATATATTTT. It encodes CASTTGSGNTIYF.

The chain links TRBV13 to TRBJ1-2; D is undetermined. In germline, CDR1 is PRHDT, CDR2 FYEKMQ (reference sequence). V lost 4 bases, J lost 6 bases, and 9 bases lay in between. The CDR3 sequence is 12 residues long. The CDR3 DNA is TGTGCCAGCAGCTGGGTAGCGAATGGCTACACCTTC. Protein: CASSWVANGYTF.

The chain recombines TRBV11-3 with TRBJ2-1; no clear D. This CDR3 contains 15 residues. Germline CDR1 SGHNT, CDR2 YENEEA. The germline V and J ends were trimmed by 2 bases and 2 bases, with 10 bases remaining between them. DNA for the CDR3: TGTGCCAGCAGCTTATCCCCCTCCGCCTACAATGAGCAGTTCTTC. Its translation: CASSLSPSAYNEQFF.

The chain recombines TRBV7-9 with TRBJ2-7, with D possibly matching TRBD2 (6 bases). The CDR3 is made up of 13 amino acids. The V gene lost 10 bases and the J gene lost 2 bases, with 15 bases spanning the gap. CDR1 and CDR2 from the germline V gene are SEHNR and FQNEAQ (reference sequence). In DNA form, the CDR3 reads TGTGCCATCGCGAGGACTACCACCTACGAGCAGTACTTC. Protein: CAIARTTTYEQYF.

Here the CDR3 reads CASTPWAPGVGELFF. The CDR3 nucleotides read TGTGCCAGCACCCCCTGGGCTCCCGGGGTCGGGGAGCTGTTTTTT. The chain joins TRBV7-2 to TRBJ2-2, with D perhaps TRBD2 (5 bases). This CDR3 contains 15 residues. Germline V gives CDR1 SGHTA, CDR2 FQGNSA. Trimming shortened V by 7 bases and J by 7 bases, and 19 bases separated the two germline ends.